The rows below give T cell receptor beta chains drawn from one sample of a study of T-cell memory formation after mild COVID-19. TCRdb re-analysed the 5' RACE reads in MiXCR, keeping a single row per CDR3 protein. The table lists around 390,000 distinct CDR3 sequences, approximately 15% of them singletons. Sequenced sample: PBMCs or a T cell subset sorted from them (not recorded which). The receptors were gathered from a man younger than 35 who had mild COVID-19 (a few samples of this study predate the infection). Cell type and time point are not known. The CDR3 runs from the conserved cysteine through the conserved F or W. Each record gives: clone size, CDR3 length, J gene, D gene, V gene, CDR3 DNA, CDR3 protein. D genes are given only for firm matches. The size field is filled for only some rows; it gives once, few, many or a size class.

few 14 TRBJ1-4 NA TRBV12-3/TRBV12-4 TGTGCCAGCAGTTTCCGATCCGGAGCCGAAAAACTGTTTTTT CASSFRSGAEKLFF
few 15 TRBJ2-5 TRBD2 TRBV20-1 TGCAGTGCTAGATCCAGCGGGGGGGCCGGGGAGACCCAGTACTTC CSARSSGGAGETQYF
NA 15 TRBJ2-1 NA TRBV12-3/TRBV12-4 TGTGCCAGCAGTGGGGACCGGAGCTCCTACAATGAGCAGTTCTTC CASSGDRSSYNEQFF
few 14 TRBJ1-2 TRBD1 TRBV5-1 TGCGCCAGCAGCGGGCAGGGGGCCAAATATGGCTACACCTTC CASSGQGAKYGYTF
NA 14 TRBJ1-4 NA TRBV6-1 TGTGCCAGCAGCCTTGGGAGTGTCCTAGAAAAACTGTTTTTT CASSLGSVLEKLFF
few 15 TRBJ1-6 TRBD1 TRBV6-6 TGTGCCAGCAGTTACGGGGCAGGGGGCCCTTCGGACCTCCACTTT CASSYGAGGPSDLHF
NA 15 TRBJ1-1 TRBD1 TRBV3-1 TGTGCCAGCACCCCCAGCACAGGGGGCAGGACTGAAGCTTTCTTT CASTPSTGGRTEAFF
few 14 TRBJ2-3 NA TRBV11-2 TGTGCCAGCAGCTTAGAGGACTCCGCGGATACGCAGTATTTT CASSLEDSADTQYF
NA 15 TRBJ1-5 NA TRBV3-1 TGTGCCAGCAGCCAGGCGGACAGAAGCAATCAGCCCCAGCATTTT CASSQADRSNQPQHF
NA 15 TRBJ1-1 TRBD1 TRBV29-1 TGCAGCACCACCTCTCCACAGGGGATGAACACTGAAGCTTTCTTT CSTTSPQGMNTEAFF
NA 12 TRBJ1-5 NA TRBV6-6 TGTGCCAGCTCCTCAGGGTTTCAGCCCCAGCATTTT CASSSGFQPQHF
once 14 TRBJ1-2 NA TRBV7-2 TGTGCCAGCAGACCCCCGGTAGGGGCGTTCGTCTACACCTTC CASRPPVGAFVYTF
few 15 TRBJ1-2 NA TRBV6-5 TGTGCCACCACCGGATCCGTCGCAGGGATCTATGGCTACACCTTC CATTGSVAGIYGYTF
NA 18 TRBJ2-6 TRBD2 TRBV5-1 TGCGCCAGCAGCTTGGGCTTAGCGGGGGGGCCAGGGGCCAACGTCCTGACTTTC CASSLGLAGGPGANVLTF
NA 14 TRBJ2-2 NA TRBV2 TGTGCCAGCAAAAAAAGTGTCTTTACCGGGGAGCTGTTTTTT CASKKSVFTGELFF
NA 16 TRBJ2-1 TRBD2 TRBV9 TGTGCCAGCAGCCCCTTTGGGACTAGGAACTACAATGAGCAGTTCTTC CASSPFGTRNYNEQFF
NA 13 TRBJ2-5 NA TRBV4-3 TGCGCCAGCAGCCCCCCGGGTGAGGAGACCCAGTACTTC CASSPPGEETQYF
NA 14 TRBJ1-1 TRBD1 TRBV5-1 TGCGCCAGCAGCGTATTGACAGGGGACACTGAAGCTTTCTTT CASSVLTGDTEAFF
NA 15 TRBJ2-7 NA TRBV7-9 TGTGCCAGCAGCCAGATGAGGGGAGACCCTCGCGAGCAGTACTTC CASSQMRGDPREQYF
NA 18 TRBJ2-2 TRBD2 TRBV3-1 TGTGCCAGCAGCCAGGGTGGCATTAGCGGGGCGAACACCGGGGAGCTGTTTTTT CASSQGGISGANTGELFF
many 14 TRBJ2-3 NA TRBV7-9 TGTGCCAGCAGCTTAAACCAGGTGACAGATACGCAGTATTTT CASSLNQVTDTQYF
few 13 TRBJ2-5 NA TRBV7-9 TGTGCCAGCAGCTTTGGGGGCTGGGAGACCCAGTACTTC CASSFGGWETQYF
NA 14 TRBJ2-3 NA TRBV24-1 TGTGCCACCAGTGACTGGGACAGCACAGATACGCAGTATTTT CATSDWDSTDTQYF
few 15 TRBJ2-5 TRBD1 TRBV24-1 TGTGCCACCAGTGATTCAACAGGGGCCGAAGAGACCCAGTACTTC CATSDSTGAEETQYF